These T cell receptor beta chains were read from a single sample in a study of molecular identifiers for immune sequencing clone quantification. TCRdb fed the PCR reads into MiXCR, producing one record per CDR3 protein. There are around 470,000 distinct CDR3 sequences in the sample; about 25% occur only once, and 0.76% lies in the top ten. Sequencing used naive CD8+ T cells from blood, with Jurkat cell RNA spiked in. Receptors originate from a human donor in good health. Some libraries in this study had Jurkat cell RNA spiked in. The CDR3 runs from the conserved cysteine through the conserved F or W. The D gene is left open where the match is weak. Size is stated for part of the rows, as once, few or many counts, or as a class when the clone is expanded.

clone_size | cdr3_length | j_call | d_call | v_call | cdr3_aa | cdr3_nt
few | 14 | TRBJ2-1 | TRBD2 | TRBV19 | CASRWGGLGNEQFF | TGTGCCAGTAGATGGGGGGGATTGGGTAATGAGCAGTTCTTC
. | 13 | TRBJ2-7 | . | TRBV30 | CAWSSVAGGEQYF | TGTGCCTGGAGCTCCGTGGCTGGAGGAGAGCAGTACTTC
once | 14 | TRBJ1-2 | . | TRBV6-2/TRBV6-3 | CASTNHMGYNGYTF | TGTGCCAGCACCAACCATATGGGTTACAATGGCTACACCTTC
few | 17 | TRBJ2-4 | . | TRBV4-2 | CASSEEGGLLAKNIQYF | TGTGCCAGCAGCGAAGAGGGAGGCCTGTTGGCCAAAAACATTCAGTACTTC
. | 14 | TRBJ2-7 | TRBD1 | TRBV20-1 | CSARVGTGVYEQYF | TGCAGTGCTAGAGTGGGGACAGGGGTGTACGAGCAGTACTTC
many | 11 | TRBJ1-3 | . | TRBV29-1 | CSVEVDNTIYF | TGCAGCGTTGAGGTCGACAACACCATATATTTT
few | 19 | TRBJ2-7 | . | TRBV5-6 | CASSLDTPRLDSNGDEQYF | TGTGCCAGCAGCTTGGATACCCCCCGTCTGGACAGCAACGGGGACGAGCAGTACTTC
many | 15 | TRBJ2-7 | . | TRBV5-1 | CASGPGRTGSYEQYF | TGCGCCAGCGGGCCCGGGCGCACAGGCTCCTACGAGCAGTACTTC
. | 11 | TRBJ1-3 | . | TRBV2 | CAKSGGNTIYF | TGTGCCAAGAGTGGGGGAAACACCATATATTTT
few | 17 | TRBJ2-7 | TRBD2 | TRBV18 | CASSPRLAGEPQNEQYF | TGTGCCAGCTCACCACGACTAGCGGGAGAACCACAGAACGAGCAGTACTTT
few | 15 | TRBJ2-1 | . | TRBV4-1 | CASSQAQGPYNEQFF | TGCGCCAGCAGCCAAGCCCAGGGACCCTACAATGAGCAGTTCTTC
. | 14 | TRBJ2-2 | . | TRBV7-9 | CASSSYANTGELFF | TGTGCCAGCAGCTCGTACGCGAACACCGGGGAGCTGTTTTTT
many | 12 | TRBJ1-5 | . | TRBV2 | CASSEVGQPQHF | TGTGCCAGCAGTGAGGTTGGACAGCCCCAGCATTTT
few | 14 | TRBJ2-7 | . | TRBV7-6 | CASSFGNRDYEQYF | TGTGCCAGCAGCTTCGGGAACAGAGACTACGAGCAGTACTTC
. | 15 | TRBJ2-4 | . | TRBV7-2 | CASSLVCSGSDSQYF | TGTGCCAGCAGCTTAGTTTGTTCAGGATCGGATAGTCAGTACTTC
. | 13 | TRBJ2-7 | . | TRBV9 | CASSPTRTHEQYF | TGTGCCAGCAGCCCGACGCGGACCCACGAGCAGTACTTC
few | 13 | TRBJ2-7 | . | TRBV18 | CASSPAGQYEQYF | TGTGCCAGCTCCCCGGCAGGGCAGTACGAGCAGTACTTC
few | 14 | TRBJ1-6 | . | TRBV7-9 | CASSPGGSNSPLHF | TGTGCCAGCAGCCCTGGGGGGAGTAATTCACCCCTCCACTTT
many | 18 | TRBJ2-1 | TRBD1 | TRBV29-1 | CSVEGRVVGQGSYNEQFF | TGCAGCGTTGAAGGGAGGGTGGTGGGACAGGGCTCCTACAATGAGCAGTTCTTC